This T cell receptor beta chain was sequenced during a study of blood T cell repertoires in COVID-19. On the study more broadly: Sites in the United States, Italy and Spain provided acute and convalescent COVID-19 samples.

Produced via immunoSEQ multiplex PCR; TCRdb's table is partial and in-frame only. The repertoire consists of a few hundred thousand clones, with around 89% occurring once and the leading ten covering around 3.2%. Recruits, aged roughly 18 to 90 years, lived in some 25 US areas. Sequences were obtained from PBMCs or T cells enriched from blood (not recorded which). The TCR comes from a woman aged 18-30 years in a cohort exposed to, infected with or recovered from COVID-19 (not recorded which).

The DNA of the CDR3 is TGTGCCAGCAGCCCACCAGGGGGAAGTATGAACACTGAAGCTTTCTTT. The encoded protein is CASSPPGGSMNTEAFF. The chain links TRBV7-8 to TRBJ1-1, with TRBD1 matching over 7 bases. The J segment lost 0 bases and the V segment lost 5 bases, leaving 9 bases of the junction unmatched. Germline V lookup: CDR1 SGHVS, CDR2 FQNEAQ. The length of the CDR3 is 16 residues.